This T cell receptor beta chain was retrieved from a study of blood T cell repertoires in COVID-19. Background on the study: COVID-19 samples from acute and convalescent phases originated in the United States, Italy and Spain.

Source study methods: How many nucleated cells were present was estimated from reference gene primer amplification. The repertoire was sequenced with immunoSEQ multiplex PCR; TCRdb's copy has only in-frame clones and lacks some. V, J and clone size reflect that table, while D and trimming were determined from the DNA. The profile shows about 290,000 clones, under 90% of them singletons. The participants were between about 18 and 90 years old and came from 24 US areas. Cohort 3 donors were reported recovered after two negative PCRs, clearance, or symptom resolution. The V gene's germline CDR1 is KGHSH and CDR2 LQKENI. The CDR3 contains 18 residues. With 3 bases removed from V and 2 bases from J, the gap between germline ends came to 22 bases.

The chain has TRBV18 and TRBJ1-2; the D is unclear. The TCR originated in a woman aged 40 to 50 who had recovered from COVID-19. The sequenced material came from PBMCs or T cells enriched from blood (not recorded which). CDR3 nucleotide sequence: TGTGCCAGCTCACCGATGACCGCACGGGGTAATATCAACTATGGCTACACCTTC. Its protein product is CASSPMTARGNINYGYTF.